The 13 T cell receptor beta chains reported below all come from one sample, sequenced in a study of Ad26.COV2.S vaccination and SARS-CoV-2 variants. Clones were read by immunoSEQ multiplex PCR, and TCRdb kept only the in-frame ones, dropping some. Counted here are about 350,000 clones, 88% occurring once; the ten biggest clones make up around 6.4%. Regarding treatment: approximately 18 received Ad26.COV2.S at low or high dose, single or two shots; about 5 received placebo; per-sample allocation not given. Sampling was performed 63 days after the first vaccine or placebo injection. The sequencing here drew on peripheral blood, taken in a trial of Ad26.COV2.S vaccine versus placebo. These receptor sequences come from a person aged 18 to 65 who received the Ad26.COV2.S COVID-19 vaccine or a placebo.

This sequence joins TRBV6-6 and TRBJ1-3, with D possibly matching TRBD1 (6 bases). Germline V gene data show CDR1 as MNHNY and CDR2 as SVGAGI (reference sequence). With 6 bases removed from V and 4 bases from J, the gap between germline ends came to 28 bases. The CDR3 loop spans 19 amino acids. The CDR3 nucleotides are TGTGCCAGCAGCTTCTCGATACAACCCCAGGGGCATCACGGAAACACCATATATTTT. This gives the protein CASSFSIQPQGHHGNTIYF.

The chain employs TRBV4-2 and TRBJ1-1, with D perhaps matching TRBD1 (5 bases). Trimming removed 9 bases at V and 1 base at J, with 12 bases between. The CDR3 covers 13 residues. CDR1 and CDR2 from the germline V gene are LGHNA and YNFKEQ. The CDR3 region is CASWGRGNTEAFF. The CDR3 nucleotides are TGTGCCAGTTGGGGACGGGGGAACACTGAAGCTTTCTTT.

The chain has TRBV6-5 and TRBJ1-2; possibly TRBD1 for D (5 bases). The CDR3 extends over 14 amino acids. CDR1 and CDR2 from the germline V gene are MNHEY and SVGAGI. Trimming stripped 0 bases from V and 7 bases from J, with 12 bases between. The CDR3 protein is CASSYSDLGGGYTF. CDR3 nucleotide sequence: TGTGCCAGCAGTTACTCAGATCTTGGGGGTGGCTACACCTTC.

CDR3 sequence reads: CASMGEGNQPQHF. In DNA form, the CDR3 reads TGTGCCAGCATGGGGGAGGGCAATCAGCCCCAGCATTTT. V gene TRBV2 combines with J gene TRBJ1-5, with D perhaps TRBD1 (5 bases). The germline CDR1 and CDR2 sequences are SNHLY and FYNNEI. This CDR3 spans 13 amino acids. Trimming removed 7 bases from V and 2 bases from J, with 9 bases in between.

This clone has a single count. Other DNA sequences in the sample encode the same CDR3. The rearrangement links TRBV15 to TRBJ1-5; D not resolved. This CDR3 has 13 residues. Germline CDR1 and CDR2: LNHNV and YYDKDF (reference sequence). The V and J ends lost 0 bases and 7 bases respectively, with 7 bases between them. The DNA of the CDR3 is TGTGCCACCAGCAGAGATCGATCACAGCCCCAGCATTTT. It is translated as CATSRDRSQPQHF.

The J gene is TRBJ1-5, the V gene TRBV6-2 or TRBV6-3; the match to TRBD1 covers 7 bases. V shed 6 bases, J shed 2 bases, and the junction held 13 bases outside the gene matches. Germline V lookup: CDR1 MNHEY, CDR2 SVGEGT. This CDR3 is 17 amino acids long. This CDR3 reads CASSPGQGDRGNQPQHF. The CDR3 region has the DNA TGTGCCAGCAGCCCGGGGCAGGGGGACCGAGGCAATCAGCCCCAGCATTTT.

The chain has TRBV6-2 or TRBV6-3 and TRBJ1-5; D gene ambiguous. Germline CDR1 and CDR2: MNHEY and SVGEGT. The CDR3 has 13 amino acids. The germline V and J ends were trimmed by 5 bases and 3 bases, with 8 bases remaining between them. CDR3 residues: CASSREHNQPQHF. DNA of the CDR3: TGTGCCAGCAGTCGTGAGCACAATCAGCCCCAGCATTTT.

This chain joins TRBV18 and TRBJ1-2; D uncertain. The length of the CDR3 is 13 residues. Deletions cut 1 base from V and 4 bases from J, with 7 bases between. Germline V gene lookup returns CDR1 KGHSH and CDR2 LQKENI. CDR3 amino acids: CASSPQKIYGYTF. CDR3 in DNA: TGTGCCAGCTCACCACAAAAAATCTATGGCTACACCTTC.

The chain employs TRBV19 and TRBJ1-2; TRBD1 agrees at 9 bases. The CDR3 covers 14 residues. V dropped 5 bases and J dropped 4; count of bases not matched to a gene: 5. Germline CDR1 reads LNHDA; CDR2 reads SQIVND (reference sequence). The CDR3 bases are TGTGCCAGTAGTGGAGGGACAGGGTCCTATGGCTACACCTTC. Amino acids: CASSGGTGSYGYTF.

The chain joins TRBV28 to TRBJ1-6; no clear D gene. This CDR3 is 14 amino acids long. The germline V gene has CDR1 MDHEN and CDR2 SYDVKM. V was pared by 5 bases and J by 10 bases, with 15 bases between. CDR3 DNA sequence: TGTGCCAGCAGTCCACGGATCCCCCAATCACCCCTCCACTTT. Its protein is CASSPRIPQSPLHF.

Only one count was recorded for this clone. V gene TRBV7-6 combines with J gene TRBJ2-3; 8 positions agree with TRBD2. The CDR3 has 16 residues. Germline V gene data show CDR1 as SGHVS and CDR2 as FNYEAQ. V lost 3 bases to trimming and J lost 0 bases; unmatched junction nucleotides: 5. The CDR3 loop reads CASSFLLAGSTDTQYF. For the CDR3, the DNA is TGTGCCAGCAGCTTCCTTCTAGCGGGTAGCACAGATACGCAGTATTTT.

V usage is TRBV5-4 and J usage is TRBJ1-4; 10 bases fit TRBD1. The junction had 6 bases not matched to a gene; V was cut back by 4 bases and J by 0 bases. The CDR3 contains 17 residues. Germline V gene data show CDR1 as SGHNT and CDR2 as YYREEE (reference sequence). CDR3: CASSRRQGATTNEKLFF. The CDR3, as DNA: TGTGCCAGCAGCCGCCGACAGGGGGCTACAACTAATGAAAAACTGTTTTTT.

This rearrangement joins TRBV20-1 to TRBJ2-5; 11 bases map to TRBD2. The V gene end was trimmed by 3 bases and the J gene end by 5 bases; junction bases not matched to a gene: 5. In germline, CDR1 is DFQATT, CDR2 SNEGSKA (reference sequence). This CDR3 comprises 14 residues. DNA of the CDR3: TGCAGTGCTAGTAGCGGGGGGGCCGGGGAGACCCAGTACTTC. This gives the protein CSASSGGAGETQYF.